This entry lists 2 T cell receptor beta chains sequenced from one sample in a study of cytomegalovirus exposure and HLA in healthy donors. A multiplex PCR was run with 60 Vbeta primers and 13 Jbeta primers. The repertoire was sequenced with immunoSEQ multiplex PCR; TCRdb's copy has only in-frame clones and lacks some. The sample has approximately 220,000 clones; roughly 80% are singletons. Sequencing input: PBMCs. The receptors originated from a girl aged 10 to 17 in good health and CMV-seronegative.

The gene calls are TRBV28 and TRBJ1-1; TRBD1 is a possible D gene (5 bases). V shed 3 bases and J shed 1 base, with 15 bases lying between them. CDR3 length equals 16 residues. Germline V lookup: CDR1 MDHEN, CDR2 SYDVKM. This chain's CDR3 is CASSLFLETANTEAFF. In nucleotides, the CDR3 is TGTGCCAGCAGTTTGTTCCTCGAGACAGCGAACACTGAAGCTTTCTTT. Complete variable domain (other parts from reference TRBV28 and TRBJ1-1): DVKVTQSSRYLVKRTGEKVFLECVQDMDHENMFWYRQDPGLGLRLIYFSYDVKMKEKGDIPEGYSVSREKKERFSLILESASTNQTSMYLCASSLFLETANTEAFFGQGTRLTVV.

V usage is TRBV5-1 and J usage is TRBJ1-2, with D perhaps matching TRBD1 (5 bases). Germline lookup yields CDR1 SGHRS and CDR2 YFSETQ. This CDR3 comprises 20 residues. Trimming removed 0 bases at V and 2 bases at J, with 26 bases between. The CDR3 DNA is TGCGCCAGCAGCTTGGTTTTGCAGACAGATCTTCGCCCACGGAACTATGGCTACACCTTC. This codes for CASSLVLQTDLRPRNYGYTF.